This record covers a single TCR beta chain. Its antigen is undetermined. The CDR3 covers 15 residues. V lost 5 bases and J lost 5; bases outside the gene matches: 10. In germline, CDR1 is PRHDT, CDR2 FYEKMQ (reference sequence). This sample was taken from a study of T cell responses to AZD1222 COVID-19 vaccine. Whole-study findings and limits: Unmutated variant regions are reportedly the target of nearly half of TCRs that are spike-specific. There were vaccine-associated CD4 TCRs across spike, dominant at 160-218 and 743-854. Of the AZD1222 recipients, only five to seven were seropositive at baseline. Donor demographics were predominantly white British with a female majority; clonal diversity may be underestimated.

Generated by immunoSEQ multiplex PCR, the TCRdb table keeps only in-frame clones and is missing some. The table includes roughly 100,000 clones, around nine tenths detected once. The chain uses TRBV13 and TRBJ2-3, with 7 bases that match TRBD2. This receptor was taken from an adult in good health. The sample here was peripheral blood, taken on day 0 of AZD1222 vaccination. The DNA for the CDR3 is TGTGCCAGCAGCCTCCGAGGGGCGGGAGAAGATACGCAGTATTTT. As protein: CASSLRGAGEDTQYF.